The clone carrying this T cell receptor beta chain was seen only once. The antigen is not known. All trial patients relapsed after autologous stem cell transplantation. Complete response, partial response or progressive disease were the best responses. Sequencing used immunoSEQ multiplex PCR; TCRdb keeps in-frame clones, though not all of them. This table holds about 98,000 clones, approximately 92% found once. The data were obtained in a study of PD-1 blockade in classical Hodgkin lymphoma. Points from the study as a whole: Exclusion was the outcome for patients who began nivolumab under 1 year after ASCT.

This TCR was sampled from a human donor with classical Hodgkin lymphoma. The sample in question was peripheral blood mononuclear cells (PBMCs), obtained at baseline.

In nucleotides, the CDR3 is TGTGCCAGCAGACCTGGACAGGAGGGCTATGGCTACACCTTC. Its protein is CASRPGQEGYGYTF. The chain links TRBV5-5 to TRBJ1-2, with 7 bases fitting TRBD1. CDR3 length: 14 residues. Germline CDR1 is SGHKS and CDR2 is YYEKEE (reference sequence). V dropped 5 bases and J dropped 4; count of bases not matched to a gene: 8.